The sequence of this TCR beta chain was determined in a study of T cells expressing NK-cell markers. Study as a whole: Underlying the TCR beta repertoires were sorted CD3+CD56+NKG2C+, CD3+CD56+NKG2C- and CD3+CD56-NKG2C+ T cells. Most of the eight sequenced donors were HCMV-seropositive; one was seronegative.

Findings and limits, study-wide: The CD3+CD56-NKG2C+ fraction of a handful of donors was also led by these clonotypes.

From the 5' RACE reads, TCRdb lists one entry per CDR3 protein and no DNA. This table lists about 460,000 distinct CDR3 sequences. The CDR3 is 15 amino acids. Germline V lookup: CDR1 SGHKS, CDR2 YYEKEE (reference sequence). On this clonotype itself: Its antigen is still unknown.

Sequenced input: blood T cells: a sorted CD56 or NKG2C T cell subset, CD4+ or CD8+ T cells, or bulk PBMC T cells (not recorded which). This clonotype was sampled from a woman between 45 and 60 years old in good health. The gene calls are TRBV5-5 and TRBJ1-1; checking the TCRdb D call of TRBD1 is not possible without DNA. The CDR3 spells CASSLDRGRRAEAFF.